The 23 T cell receptor beta chains reported below all come from one sample, sequenced in a study of T cells after yellow fever vaccination (dated by TCRdb to the late 2010s). Library preparation employed 5' RACE. The run used an Illumina HiSeq 2500. The public reads were reprocessed in TCRdb via fastp at Q25 and MiXCR, keeping in-frame beta chains. Rows matching on CDR3 protein sequence are summarized as one entry with the most common DNA and genes. Present in this sample are about 140,000 distinct CDR3 sequences, more than 6.5% of which were seen just once. The top ten clones comprise about 0.61% of the sample. The sample's treatment or condition label, decoded: live attenuated yellow fever vaccine strain. The material was CD4+ T cells sorted from PBMCs, obtained 10 days after the yellow fever booster vaccination. The receptors were sampled from a man aged 30 to 39 who received the YFV17D yellow fever vaccine.

At least ten counts were recorded for this clonotype. V usage is TRBV14 and J usage is TRBJ2-1; 9 bases fit TRBD2. V was pared by 1 base and J by 9 bases, with 7 bases of the junction left unmatched. The CDR3 totals 15 residues. CDR1 is SGHDN, CDR2 FVKESK, per germline. The CDR3 spells CASSQGTSAYGEQFF. The CDR3 DNA reads as TGTGCCAGCAGCCAAGGGACTAGCGCCTACGGTGAGCAGTTCTTC.

This clonotype was counted ten times or more. J is TRBJ2-2 and V is TRBV20-1, with TRBD2 matching 7 bases. CDR3 length: 14 residues. The V gene's germline CDR1 is DFQATT and CDR2 SNEGSKA (reference sequence). After removal of 1 base from V and 7 bases from J, the junction contained 6 bases not matched to a gene. CDR3 residues: CSARGGGSIGELFF. CDR3 nucleotide sequence: TGCAGTGCTAGAGGAGGCGGGAGTATCGGGGAGCTGTTTTTT.

This clonotype was seen only a few times. This rearrangement joins TRBV10-2 to TRBJ1-5; D is perhaps TRBD1 (5 bases). V lost 4 bases to trimming and J lost 7 bases, with 14 bases between them. Per the germline V gene, CDR1 is WSHSY and CDR2 is SAAADI. CDR3 length equals 14 residues. CDR3 protein: CASSVAGGGQPQHF. The CDR3 DNA is TGCGCCAGCAGTGTAGCTGGGGGAGGCCAGCCCCAGCATTTT.

The table lists this clonotype with a few counts. The V gene is TRBV5-6, the J gene TRBJ2-5, with D perhaps TRBD1 or TRBD2 (5 bases each). The ends were cut back, 4 bases at V and 1 base at J, with 17 bases in the middle. The CDR3 is 16 residues long. Germline V lookup: CDR1 SGHDT, CDR2 YYEEEE. CDR3 sequence (DNA): TGTGCCAGCAGCAGACGGGACCACGACACCCAAGAGACCCAGTACTTC. Translation: CASSRRDHDTQETQYF.

At least ten counts were recorded for this clonotype. The rearrangement joins TRBV28 to TRBJ2-7, with 9 bases matching TRBD2. This CDR3 has 14 amino acids. J lost 4 bases, V lost 6 bases, and 7 bases had no gene match. In germline, CDR1 is MDHEN, CDR2 SYDVKM. The CDR3, as DNA: TGTGCCAGCAGACGTAGCGGGAGTTCATACGAGCAGTACTTC. Translating it yields CASRRSGSSYEQYF.

Of note for this clonotype: A clone one base away is much larger, so this may be a read error. The V and J genes are TRBV18 and TRBJ1-2; D unresolved. Germline V lookup: CDR1 KGHSH, CDR2 LQKENI. This CDR3 region has 12 residues. Between the trimmed V and J ends, which lost 3 bases and 9 bases, there was a span of 11 bases. Here the CDR3 reads CASSPGVYSYTF. CDR3 sequence (DNA): TGTGCCAGCTCACCCGGGGTTTACAGCTACACCTTC. The full variable domain, completed using reference TRBV18 and TRBJ1-2, is NAGVMQNPRHLVRRRGQEARLRCSPMKGHSHVYWYRQLPEEGLKFMVYLQKENIIDESGMPKERFSAEFPKEGPSILRIQQVVRGDSAAYFCASSPGVYSYTFGSGTRLTVV.

The chain recombines TRBV12-3 or TRBV12-4 with TRBJ2-3; D is unclear. V lost 7 bases to trimming and J lost 2 bases, with 19 bases between them. This CDR3 is built from 16 residues. The CDR3 sequence is CASKLLGLTYTDTQYF. The DNA of the CDR3 is TGTGCCAGCAAGCTCTTAGGGCTAACTTACACAGATACGCAGTATTTT.

A few counts support this clonotype. This chain connects TRBV30 to TRBJ1-5, with 7 bases lining up with TRBD1. CDR3 length: 14 amino acids. Germline CDR1 and CDR2: GTSNPN and SVGIG (reference sequence). V lost 3 bases to trimming and J lost 0 bases; unmatched junction nucleotides: 2. CDR3 coding DNA: TGTGCCTGGAGCCGGGACAGTAGCAATCAGCCCCAGCATTTT. It is translated as CAWSRDSSNQPQHF.

This clonotype was seen ten or more times. The J gene is TRBJ2-7, the V gene TRBV20-1; no clear D gene. The germline CDR1 and CDR2 sequences are DFQATT and SNEGSKA (reference sequence). V was trimmed by 6 bases and J by 3 bases, leaving 21 bases between them. The CDR3 is 15 amino acids. The CDR3 nucleotides read TGCAGTGCCCATCGGCAGGTGGGGTCAGGCTACGAGCAGTACTTC. It is translated as CSAHRQVGSGYEQYF.

This clonotype appeared many times. This rearrangement joins TRBV5-1 to TRBJ2-3, with 7 bases identical to TRBD1. V lost 3 bases, J lost 13 bases, and 11 bases stayed unmatched. The CDR3 extends over 13 amino acids. Germline V CDR1 and CDR2: SGHRS, YFSETQ. The DNA of the CDR3 is TGCGCCAGCAGCTACAAAGACAGGGTCTCGGAGTATTTT. Translated: CASSYKDRVSEYF.

This clonotype was seen at least ten times. V usage is TRBV12-5 and J usage is TRBJ2-7, with D maybe TRBD1 (6 bases). Per germline, CDR1 LGHNT and CDR2 FRNRAP. The CDR3 is 14 residues long. V lost 6 bases and J lost 3, with 15 bases in between. The CDR3 reads CASGPGQLHYEQYF. DNA of the CDR3: TGTGCTAGTGGGCCGGGACAACTCCACTACGAGCAGTACTTC. The full variable domain, rest sourced from reference TRBV12-5 and TRBJ2-7, is DARVTQTPRHKVTEMGQEVTMRCQPILGHNTVFWYRQTMMQGLELLAYFRNRAPLDDSGMPKDRFSAEMPDATLATLKIQPSEPRDSAVYFCASGPGQLHYEQYFGPGTRLTVT.

The J gene is TRBJ2-7, the V gene TRBV7-8; 10 positions agree with TRBD1. This CDR3 has 15 residues. Trimming cost V 1 base and J 7 bases; bases outside gene matches: 7. Per the germline V gene, CDR1 is SGHVS and CDR2 is FQNEAQ. CDR3 loop: CASSLEGQGIVEQYF. In DNA, the CDR3 is TGTGCCAGCAGCTTAGAGGGACAGGGGATTGTTGAGCAGTACTTC.

A word on this clonotype: This may be a read error, as it is one base from a much larger clone. J is TRBJ2-6 and V is TRBV11-1, with TRBD2 as a possible D gene (5 bases). Germline V gene data show CDR1 as SGHAT and CDR2 as FQDESV (reference sequence). There are 20 residues in the CDR3. The CDR3 reads CANSLTDQRRFPSGANVLTF. DNA of the CDR3: TGTGCCAACAGCTTAACGGACCAGCGGAGATTCCCATCTGGGGCCAACGTCCTGACTTTC.

This clonotype was picked up many times. The chain links TRBV29-1 to TRBJ2-1; perhaps TRBD2 as D (5 bases). V gave up 1 base and J gave up 8 bases, with 9 bases separating them. This CDR3 comprises 12 residues. Germline CDR1 reads SQVTM; CDR2 reads ANQGSEA. The CDR3 sequence is CSVEAGYDEQFF. DNA of the CDR3: TGCAGCGTTGAAGCGGGATACGATGAGCAGTTCTTC.

This clonotype was recorded many times. The gene calls are TRBV9 and TRBJ2-1; 12 bases agree with TRBD2. The CDR3 covers 15 residues. Trimming removed 2 bases from V and 6 bases from J; junction bases left unmatched: 3. Germline lookup yields CDR1 SGDLS and CDR2 YYNGEE. As DNA, the CDR3 is TGTGCCAGCAGCGTGACTAGCGGGAGTTTCAATGAGCAGTTCTTC. Amino acids: CASSVTSGSFNEQFF.

This clonotype was seen repeatedly, ten times or more. The chain is built from TRBV7-2 and TRBJ2-7, with D perhaps matching TRBD2 (6 bases). V gave up 5 bases and J gave up 4 bases, with 18 bases separating them. CDR1 and CDR2 (germline): SGHTA, FQGNSA. The CDR3 spans 15 residues. Here the CDR3 DNA reads TGTGCCAGCAGCAAGAACCCGGGACTTATGTACGAGCAGTACTTC. Protein sequence: CASSKNPGLMYEQYF.

This clonotype was seen many times. V and J are TRBV3-1 and TRBJ1-3; tentative D call: TRBD1 (6 bases). Deletions cut 4 bases from V and 4 bases from J, with 14 bases between. CDR1 LGHDT and CDR2 YNNKEL come from the germline V gene (reference sequence). The CDR3 has 15 residues. The CDR3 sequence: CASSPRGSVGNTIYF. For the CDR3, the DNA is TGTGCCAGCAGCCCCAGGGGTTCAGTCGGAAACACCATATATTTT.

This clonotype was counted a few times. V usage is TRBV7-2 and J usage is TRBJ1-2, with D tentatively TRBD1 (5 bases). Germline CDR1 and CDR2: SGHTA and FQGNSA. The CDR3 totals 13 residues. Trimming cost V 6 bases and J 4 bases, with 12 bases left between them. The CDR3 bases are TGTGCCAGCAGTCCCCCGGGGGTCTATGGCTACACCTTC. It codes for CASSPPGVYGYTF. The complete variable domain, with remaining parts taken from reference TRBV7-2 and TRBJ1-2, reads GAGVSQSPSNKVTEKGKDVELRCDPISGHTALYWYRQSLGQGLEFLIYFQGNSAPDKSGLPSDRFSAERTGGSVSTLTIQRTQQEDSAVYLCASSPPGVYGYTFGSGTRLTVV.

This clonotype was counted at least ten times. The chain carries TRBV20-1 and TRBJ2-3; 9 bases fit TRBD2. The J segment lost 3 bases and the V segment lost 3 bases, leaving 1 base of the junction unmatched. CDR3 length: 13 residues. Germline V gives CDR1 DFQATT, CDR2 SNEGSKA (reference sequence). CDR3 region: CSARLAGTDTQYF. DNA for the CDR3: TGCAGTGCTAGGCTAGCGGGAACAGATACGCAGTATTTT.

This clonotype was recorded at least ten times. CDR3 protein: CASSLGQGRGYTF. The CDR3 DNA follows: TGTGCCAGCAGTTTGGGACAGGGCAGGGGCTACACCTTC. The V call is TRBV12-3 or TRBV12-4, the J call TRBJ1-2, with 9 bases aligning to TRBD1. Unmatched junction bases numbered 4, after V lost 3 bases and J lost 8 bases. The CDR3 totals 13 residues.

This clonotype was counted many times. This chain's CDR3 is CASRTLAADTQYF. The CDR3 DNA follows: TGTGCCAGCAGGACACTAGCCGCAGATACGCAGTATTTT. The genes are TRBV12-3 or TRBV12-4 and TRBJ2-3; the D gene is possibly TRBD2 (6 bases). V was cut by 6 bases and J by 4 bases, with 11 bases left in between. The CDR3 length is 13 residues.

This clonotype was recorded at least ten times. CDR3 bases: TGCAGTGCTAGAGATCGAGTAGTATTTGGACAGGGGGGCGAGCAGTACTTC. Protein product: CSARDRVVFGQGGEQYF. The J gene is TRBJ2-7, the V gene TRBV20-1; TRBD1 matches at 10 bases. V shed 0 bases, J shed 6 bases, and the junction held 14 bases outside the gene matches. Germline assignment: CDR1 DFQATT and CDR2 SNEGSKA (reference sequence). This CDR3 spans 17 amino acids.

This clonotype was counted many times. In nucleotides, the CDR3 is TGCAGTGCTAGAGATTGGCGGACTTCAGAGACCCAGTACTTC. This sequence encodes CSARDWRTSETQYF. The rearrangement links TRBV20-1 to TRBJ2-5; tentative D call: TRBD2 (5 bases). CDR1 is DFQATT and CDR2 is SNEGSKA in the germline V gene (reference sequence). This CDR3 has 14 amino acids. The V end lost 0 bases, the J end lost 4 bases, and 12 bases lay between the germline ends.